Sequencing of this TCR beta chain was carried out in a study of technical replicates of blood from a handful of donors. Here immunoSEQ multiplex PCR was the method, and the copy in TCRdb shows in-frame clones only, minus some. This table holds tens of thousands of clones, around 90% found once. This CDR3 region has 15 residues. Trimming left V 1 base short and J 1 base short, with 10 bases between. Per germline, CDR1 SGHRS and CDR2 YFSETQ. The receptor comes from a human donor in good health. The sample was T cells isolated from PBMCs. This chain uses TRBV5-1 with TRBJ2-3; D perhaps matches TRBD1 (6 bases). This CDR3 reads CASSLSGQRTDTQYF. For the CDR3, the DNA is TGCGCCAGCAGCTTGAGCGGACAGCGCACAGATACGCAGTATTTT.